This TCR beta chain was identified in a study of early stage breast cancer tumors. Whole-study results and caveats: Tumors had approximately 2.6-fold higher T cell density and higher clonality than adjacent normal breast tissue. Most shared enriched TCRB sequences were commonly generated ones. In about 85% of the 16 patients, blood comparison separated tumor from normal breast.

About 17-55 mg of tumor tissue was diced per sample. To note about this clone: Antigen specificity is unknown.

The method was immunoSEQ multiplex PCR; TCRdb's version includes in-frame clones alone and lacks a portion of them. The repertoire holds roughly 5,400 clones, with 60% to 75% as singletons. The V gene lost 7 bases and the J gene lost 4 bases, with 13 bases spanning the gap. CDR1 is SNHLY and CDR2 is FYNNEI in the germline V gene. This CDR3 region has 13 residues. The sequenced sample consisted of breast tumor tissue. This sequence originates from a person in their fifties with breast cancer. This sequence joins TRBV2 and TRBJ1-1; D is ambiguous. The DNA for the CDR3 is TGTGCCAGCACTAGAGAGGGTGGCACTGAAGCTTTCTTT. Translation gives CASTREGGTEAFF.